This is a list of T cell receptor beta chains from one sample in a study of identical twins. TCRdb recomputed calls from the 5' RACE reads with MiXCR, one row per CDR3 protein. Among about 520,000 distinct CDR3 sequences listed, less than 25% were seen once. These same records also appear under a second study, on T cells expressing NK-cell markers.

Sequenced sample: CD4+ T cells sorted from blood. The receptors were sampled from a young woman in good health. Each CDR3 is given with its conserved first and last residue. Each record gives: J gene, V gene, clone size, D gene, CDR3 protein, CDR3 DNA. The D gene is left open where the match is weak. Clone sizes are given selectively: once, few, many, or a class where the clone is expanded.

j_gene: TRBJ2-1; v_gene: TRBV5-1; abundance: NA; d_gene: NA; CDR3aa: CASSLYSYAQEQFF; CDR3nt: TGCGCCAGCAGCTTGTACTCTTACGCGCAGGAGCAGTTCTTC
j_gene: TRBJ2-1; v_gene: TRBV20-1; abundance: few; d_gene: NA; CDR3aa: CSATGGTPGNEQFF; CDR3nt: TGCAGTGCAACTGGTGGCACCCCCGGGAATGAGCAGTTCTTC
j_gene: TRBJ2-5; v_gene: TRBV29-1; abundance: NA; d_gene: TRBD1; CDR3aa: CSVRIRDRVLRGQETQYF; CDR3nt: TGCAGCGTTCGAATTCGGGACAGGGTCTTGAGGGGGCAAGAGACCCAGTACTTC
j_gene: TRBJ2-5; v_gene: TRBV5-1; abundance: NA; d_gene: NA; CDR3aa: CASSLPGGRVAVDPETQYF; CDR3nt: TGCGCCAGCAGCTTGCCCGGGGGCCGGGTAGCAGTAGACCCAGAGACCCAGTACTTC
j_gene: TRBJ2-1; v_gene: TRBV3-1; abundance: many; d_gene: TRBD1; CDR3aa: CASSQGYRGNEQFF; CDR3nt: TGTGCCAGCAGCCAAGGCTACAGGGGCAATGAGCAGTTCTTC
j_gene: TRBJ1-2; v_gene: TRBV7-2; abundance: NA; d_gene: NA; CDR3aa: CASSFRLYGYTF; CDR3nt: TGTGCCAGCAGCTTTCGGCTATATGGCTACACCTTC
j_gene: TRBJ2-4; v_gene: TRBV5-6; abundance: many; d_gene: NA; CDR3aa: CASSLATGAKNIQYF; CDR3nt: TGTGCCAGCAGCTTGGCCACAGGGGCCAAAAACATTCAGTACTTC
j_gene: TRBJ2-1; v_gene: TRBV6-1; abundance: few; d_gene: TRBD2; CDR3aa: CASSPAGGSQEQFF; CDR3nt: TGTGCCAGCAGTCCAGCGGGAGGGTCCCAAGAGCAGTTCTTC
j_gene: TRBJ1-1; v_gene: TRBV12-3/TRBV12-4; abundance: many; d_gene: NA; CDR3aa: CASSSYTEAFF; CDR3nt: TGTGCCAGCAGTTCCTACACTGAAGCTTTCTTT
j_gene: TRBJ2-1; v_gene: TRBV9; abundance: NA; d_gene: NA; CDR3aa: CASSVAGGMVNEQFF; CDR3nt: TGTGCCAGCAGCGTAGCTGGCGGGATGGTGAATGAGCAGTTCTTC
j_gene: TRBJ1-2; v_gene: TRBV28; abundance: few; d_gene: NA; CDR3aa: CASSSSQWINYGYTF; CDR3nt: TGTGCCAGCAGTTCCTCCCAGTGGATTAACTATGGCTACACCTTC
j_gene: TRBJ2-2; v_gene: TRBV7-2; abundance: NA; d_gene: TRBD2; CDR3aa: CASSRTSGRGGELFF; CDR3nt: TGTGCCAGCAGCAGGACTAGCGGGAGGGGCGGGGAGCTGTTTTTT
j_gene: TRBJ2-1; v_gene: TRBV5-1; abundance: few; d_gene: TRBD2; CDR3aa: CASSLTSGRPGAQFF; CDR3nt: TGCGCCAGCAGCTTAACTAGCGGGAGGCCAGGTGCTCAGTTCTTC
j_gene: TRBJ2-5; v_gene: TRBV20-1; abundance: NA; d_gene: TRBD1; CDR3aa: CSADGQGKTQYF; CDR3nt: TGCAGTGCTGATGGACAGGGGAAGACCCAGTACTTC
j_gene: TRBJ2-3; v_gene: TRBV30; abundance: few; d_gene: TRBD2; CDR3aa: CAQPGTSGRLPVTQYF; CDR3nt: TGTGCCCAGCCCGGGACTAGCGGGAGACTGCCAGTTACGCAGTATTTT
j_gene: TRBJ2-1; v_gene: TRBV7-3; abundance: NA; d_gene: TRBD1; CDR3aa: CASSLKGTVANEQFF; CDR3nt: TGTGCCAGCAGCTTAAAAGGGACAGTGGCCAATGAGCAGTTCTTC
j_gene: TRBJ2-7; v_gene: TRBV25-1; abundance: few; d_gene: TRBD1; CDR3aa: CASSGGPGTASYEQYF; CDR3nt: TGTGCCAGCAGTGGGGGCCCCGGGACAGCCTCTTACGAGCAGTACTTC
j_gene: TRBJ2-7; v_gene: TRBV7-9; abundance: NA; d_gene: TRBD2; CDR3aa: CASSLGRASGLSYEQYF; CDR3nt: TGTGCCAGCAGCTTAGGGAGGGCTAGCGGGCTCTCCTACGAGCAGTACTTC
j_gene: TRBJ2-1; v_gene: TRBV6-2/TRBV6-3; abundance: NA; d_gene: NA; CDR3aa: CASTRDFSYNEQFF; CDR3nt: TGTGCCAGCACCAGGGACTTCTCCTACAATGAGCAGTTCTTC
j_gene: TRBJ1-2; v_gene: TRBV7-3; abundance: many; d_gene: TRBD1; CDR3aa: CASSLTPGLRDSDYGYTF; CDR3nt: TGTGCCAGCAGCTTAACCCCCGGCTTGAGGGACAGCGACTATGGCTACACCTTC
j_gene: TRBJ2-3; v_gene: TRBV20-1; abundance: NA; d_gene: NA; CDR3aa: CSARTNTDTQYF; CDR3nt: TGCAGTGCTAGAACCAACACAGATACGCAGTATTTT
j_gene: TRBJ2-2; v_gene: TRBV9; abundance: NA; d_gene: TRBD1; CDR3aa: CASGGGTGGTGELFF; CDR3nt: TGTGCCAGTGGCGGTGGGACAGGGGGTACCGGGGAGCTGTTTTTT
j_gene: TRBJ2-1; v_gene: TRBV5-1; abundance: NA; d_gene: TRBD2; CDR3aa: CASSSRTSIDEQFF; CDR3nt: TGCGCCAGCAGCAGCAGGACTAGCATCGATGAGCAGTTCTTC
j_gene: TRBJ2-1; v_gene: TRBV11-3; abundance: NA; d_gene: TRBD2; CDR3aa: CASSLSSGRAHNEQFF; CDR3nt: TGTGCCAGCAGCTTATCTAGCGGGAGAGCGCACAATGAGCAGTTCTTC
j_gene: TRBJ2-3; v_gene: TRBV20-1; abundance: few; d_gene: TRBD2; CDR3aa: CSAPQRERADTQYF; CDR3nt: TGCAGTGCTCCTCAGCGGGAGCGGGCAGATACGCAGTATTTT
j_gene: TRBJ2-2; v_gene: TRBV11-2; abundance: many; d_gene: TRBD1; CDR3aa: CASSSYRGRTGELFF; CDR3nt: TGTGCCAGCAGCTCTTACAGGGGCAGGACCGGGGAGCTGTTTTTT
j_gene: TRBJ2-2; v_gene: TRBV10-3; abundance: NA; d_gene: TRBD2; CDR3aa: CAILAGLNTGELFF; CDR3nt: TGTGCCATCTTAGCGGGACTGAACACCGGGGAGCTGTTTTTT
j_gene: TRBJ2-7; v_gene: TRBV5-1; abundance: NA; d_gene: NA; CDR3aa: CASSPTGQFYEQYF; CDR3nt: TGCGCCAGCAGCCCCACCGGACAGTTCTACGAGCAGTACTTC
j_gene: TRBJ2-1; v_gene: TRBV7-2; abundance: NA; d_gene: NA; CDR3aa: CASSYGQTINEQFF; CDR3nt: TGTGCCAGCAGCTACGGACAAACGATCAATGAGCAGTTCTTC
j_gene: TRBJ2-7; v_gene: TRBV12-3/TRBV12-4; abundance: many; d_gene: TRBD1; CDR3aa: CASSRQGAYEQYF; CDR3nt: TGTGCCAGCAGTAGACAGGGGGCCTACGAGCAGTACTTC
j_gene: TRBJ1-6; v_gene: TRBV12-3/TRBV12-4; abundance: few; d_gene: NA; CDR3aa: CASSTDPDSPLHF; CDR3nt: TGTGCCAGCAGCACGGACCCGGATTCACCCCTCCACTTT
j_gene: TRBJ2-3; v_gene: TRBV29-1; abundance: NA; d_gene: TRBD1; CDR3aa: CSVEGTGGVTDTQYF; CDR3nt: TGCAGCGTTGAAGGGACAGGGGGCGTCACAGATACGCAGTATTTT
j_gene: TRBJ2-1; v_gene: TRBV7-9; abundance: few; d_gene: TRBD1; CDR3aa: CASRQGAYNEQFF; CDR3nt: TGTGCCAGTCGCCAGGGGGCCTACAATGAGCAGTTCTTC
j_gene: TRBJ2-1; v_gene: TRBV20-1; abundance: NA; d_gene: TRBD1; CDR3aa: CSADRGLMGNEQFF; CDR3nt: TGCAGTGCTGACAGGGGACTGATGGGCAATGAGCAGTTCTTC
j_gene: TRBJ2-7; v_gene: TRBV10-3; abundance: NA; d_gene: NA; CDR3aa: CAISVTSLYEQYF; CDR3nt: TGTGCCATCAGTGTCACTAGCTTGTACGAGCAGTACTTC
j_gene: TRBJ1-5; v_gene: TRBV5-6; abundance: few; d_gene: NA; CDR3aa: CASSKRGREPRGQPQHF; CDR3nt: TGTGCCAGCAGCAAGAGGGGCCGGGAACCCAGAGGGCAGCCCCAGCATTTT
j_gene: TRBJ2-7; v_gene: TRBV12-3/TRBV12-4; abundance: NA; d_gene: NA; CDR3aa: CASSLNAFGTYEQYF; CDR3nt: TGTGCCAGCAGTTTAAATGCATTCGGTACCTACGAGCAGTACTTC
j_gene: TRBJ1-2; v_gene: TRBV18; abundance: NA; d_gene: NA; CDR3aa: CASSPPERYGYTF; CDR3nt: TGTGCCAGCTCACCCCCCGAACGCTATGGCTACACCTTC
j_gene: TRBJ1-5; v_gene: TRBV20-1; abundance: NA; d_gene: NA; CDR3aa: CSASKGVLGNQPQHF; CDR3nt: TGCAGTGCTAGTAAGGGGGTTTTAGGCAATCAGCCCCAGCATTTT
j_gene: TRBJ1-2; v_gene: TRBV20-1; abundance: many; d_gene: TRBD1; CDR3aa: CSAGQGAGYGYTF; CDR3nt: TGCAGTGCGGGACAGGGGGCCGGCTATGGCTACACCTTC
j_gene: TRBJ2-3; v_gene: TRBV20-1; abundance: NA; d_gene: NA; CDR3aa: CSARDVGSTDTQYF; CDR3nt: TGCAGTGCTAGAGATGTAGGGAGCACAGATACGCAGTATTTT
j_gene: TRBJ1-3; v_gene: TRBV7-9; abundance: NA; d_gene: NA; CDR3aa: CASSPYPGAGNTIYF; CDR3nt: TGTGCCAGCAGCCCATACCCGGGGGCTGGAAACACCATATATTTT
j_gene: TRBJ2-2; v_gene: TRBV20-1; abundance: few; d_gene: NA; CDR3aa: CSARGGGGGANTGELFF; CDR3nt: TGCAGTGCTAGAGGGGGGGGCGGGGGAGCGAACACCGGGGAGCTGTTTTTT
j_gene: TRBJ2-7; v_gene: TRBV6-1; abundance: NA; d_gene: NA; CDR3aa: CASVPRDRGTYEQYF; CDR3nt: TGTGCCAGCGTCCCAAGGGACCGGGGAACGTACGAGCAGTACTTC